Detailed here is one T cell receptor (beta chain). Its antigen is currently unknown. Produced via immunoSEQ multiplex PCR; TCRdb's table is partial and in-frame only. The repertoire holds some 35,000 clones, with 85% to 95% as singletons. The sample is drawn from a study of monozygotic twins with cystic fibrosis. CDR1 and CDR2 (germline): LGHNA, YNFKEQ. The CDR3 has 15 residues. Between the trimmed V and J ends, which lost 0 bases and 6 bases, there was a span of 14 bases. General study results and limits: Median Simpson clonality of 0.0095 suggested naive T cells predominated.

V is TRBV4-2 and J is TRBJ1-1, with a possible D match to TRBD1 (5 bases). Source material: blood. This receptor was obtained from a boy aged 2-9 years with cystic fibrosis. Here the CDR3 DNA reads TGTGCCAGCAGCCAAGATTTACCAGGGTCGCCTGAAGCTTTCTTT. Translating it yields CASSQDLPGSPEAFF.